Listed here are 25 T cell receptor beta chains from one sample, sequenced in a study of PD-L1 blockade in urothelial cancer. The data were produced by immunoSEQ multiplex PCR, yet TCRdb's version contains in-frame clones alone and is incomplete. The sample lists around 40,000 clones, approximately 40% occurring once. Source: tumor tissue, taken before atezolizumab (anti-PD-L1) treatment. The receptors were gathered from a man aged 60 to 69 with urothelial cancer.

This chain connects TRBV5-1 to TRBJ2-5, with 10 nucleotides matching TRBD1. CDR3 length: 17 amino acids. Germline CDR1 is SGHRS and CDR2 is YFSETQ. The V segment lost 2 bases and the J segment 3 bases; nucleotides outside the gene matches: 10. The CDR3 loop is CASSLATDRGIEETQYF. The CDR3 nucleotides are TGCGCCAGCAGCTTAGCAACGGACAGGGGGATTGAAGAGACCCAGTACTTC.

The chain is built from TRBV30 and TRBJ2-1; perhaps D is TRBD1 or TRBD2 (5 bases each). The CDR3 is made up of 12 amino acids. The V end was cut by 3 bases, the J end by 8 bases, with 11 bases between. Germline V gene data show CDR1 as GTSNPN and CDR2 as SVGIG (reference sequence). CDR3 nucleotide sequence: TGTGCCTGGAGCACTATGGGGGATGAGCAGTTCTTC. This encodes CAWSTMGDEQFF.

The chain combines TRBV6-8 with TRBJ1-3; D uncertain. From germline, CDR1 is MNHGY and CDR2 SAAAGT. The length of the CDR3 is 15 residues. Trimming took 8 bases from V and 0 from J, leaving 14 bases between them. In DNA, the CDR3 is TGTGCCAGCCGGTTAACCGGGCCCTCTGGAAACACCATATATTTT. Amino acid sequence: CASRLTGPSGNTIYF.

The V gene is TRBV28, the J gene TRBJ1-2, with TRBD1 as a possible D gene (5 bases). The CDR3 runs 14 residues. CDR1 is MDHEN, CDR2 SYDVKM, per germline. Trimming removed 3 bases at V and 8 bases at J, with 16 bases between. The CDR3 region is CASSLGDAWGGYTF. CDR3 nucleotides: TGTGCCAGCAGTTTGGGGGACGCATGGGGCGGCTACACCTTC.

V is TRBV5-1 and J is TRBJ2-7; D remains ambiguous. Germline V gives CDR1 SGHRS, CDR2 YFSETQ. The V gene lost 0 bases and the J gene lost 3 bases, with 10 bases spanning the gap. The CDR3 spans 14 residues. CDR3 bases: TGCGCCAGCAGCTTGGTCGGCAGCAACTACGAGCAGTACTTC. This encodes CASSLVGSNYEQYF.

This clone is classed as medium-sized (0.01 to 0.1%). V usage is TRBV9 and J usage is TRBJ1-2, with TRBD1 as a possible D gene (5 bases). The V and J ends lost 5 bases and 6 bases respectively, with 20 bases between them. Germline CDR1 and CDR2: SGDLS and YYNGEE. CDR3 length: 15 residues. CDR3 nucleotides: TGTGCCAGCAGGACAGTCACCGGGACTGTCGATGGCTACACCTTC. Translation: CASRTVTGTVDGYTF.

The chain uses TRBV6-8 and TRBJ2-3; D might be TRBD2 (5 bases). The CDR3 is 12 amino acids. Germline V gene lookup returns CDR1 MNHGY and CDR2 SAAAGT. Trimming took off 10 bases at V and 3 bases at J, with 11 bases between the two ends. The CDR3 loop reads CAIAGDTDTQYF. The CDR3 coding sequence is TGTGCCATCGCGGGTGATACAGATACGCAGTATTTT.

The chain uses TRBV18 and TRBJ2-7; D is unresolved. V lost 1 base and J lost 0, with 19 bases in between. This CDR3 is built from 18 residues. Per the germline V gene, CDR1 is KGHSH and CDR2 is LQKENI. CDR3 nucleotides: TGTGCCAGCTCACCACTGACTGATGGGCTGACCTACTCCTACGAGCAGTACTTC. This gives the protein CASSPLTDGLTYSYEQYF.

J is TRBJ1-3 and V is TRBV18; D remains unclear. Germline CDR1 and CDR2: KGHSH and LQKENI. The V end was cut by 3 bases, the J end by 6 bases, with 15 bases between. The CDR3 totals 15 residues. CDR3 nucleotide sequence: TGTGCCAGCTCACCGCAAAGGACCGAAATAAACACCATATATTTT. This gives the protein CASSPQRTEINTIYF.

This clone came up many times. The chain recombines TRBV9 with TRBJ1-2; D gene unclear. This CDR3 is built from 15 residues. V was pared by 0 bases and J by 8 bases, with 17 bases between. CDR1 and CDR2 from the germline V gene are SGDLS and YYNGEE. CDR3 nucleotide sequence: TGTGCCAGCAGCGTAGAGAGGGCCGGGCGGAGAGGCTACACCTTC. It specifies CASSVERAGRRGYTF. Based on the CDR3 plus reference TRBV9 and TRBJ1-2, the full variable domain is DSGVTQTPKHLITATGQRVTLRCSPRSGDLSVYWYQQSLDQGLQFLIQYYNGEERAKGNILERFSAQQFPDLHSELNLSSLELGDSALYFCASSVERAGRRGYTFGSGTRLTVV.

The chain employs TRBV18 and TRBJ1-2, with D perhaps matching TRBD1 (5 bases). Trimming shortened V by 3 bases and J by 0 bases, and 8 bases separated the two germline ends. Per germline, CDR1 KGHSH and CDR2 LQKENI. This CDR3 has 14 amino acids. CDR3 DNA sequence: TGTGCCAGCTCACCGTCGACAGCTAACTATGGCTACACCTTC. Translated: CASSPSTANYGYTF.

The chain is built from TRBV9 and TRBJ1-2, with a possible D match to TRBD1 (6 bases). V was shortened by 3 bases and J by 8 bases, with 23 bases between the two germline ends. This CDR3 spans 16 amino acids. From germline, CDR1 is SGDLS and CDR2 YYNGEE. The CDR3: CASSATGGDIFMGYTF. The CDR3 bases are TGTGCCAGCAGCGCTACCGGAGGGGACATCTTTATGGGCTACACCTTC.

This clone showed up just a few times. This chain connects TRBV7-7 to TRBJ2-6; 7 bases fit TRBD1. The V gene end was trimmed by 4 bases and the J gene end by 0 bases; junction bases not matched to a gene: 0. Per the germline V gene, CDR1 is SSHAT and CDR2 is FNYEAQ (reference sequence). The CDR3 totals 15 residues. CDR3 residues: CASSWDSSGANVLTF. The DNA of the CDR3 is TGTGCCAGCAGCTGGGACAGCTCTGGGGCCAACGTCCTGACTTTC.

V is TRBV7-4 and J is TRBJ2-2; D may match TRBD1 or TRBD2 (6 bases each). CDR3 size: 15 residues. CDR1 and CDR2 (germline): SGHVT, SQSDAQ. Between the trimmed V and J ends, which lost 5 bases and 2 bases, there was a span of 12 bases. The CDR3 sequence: CASSPRGDNTGELFF. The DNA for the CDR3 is TGTGCCAGCAGCCCGAGGGGGGACAACACCGGGGAGCTGTTTTTT.

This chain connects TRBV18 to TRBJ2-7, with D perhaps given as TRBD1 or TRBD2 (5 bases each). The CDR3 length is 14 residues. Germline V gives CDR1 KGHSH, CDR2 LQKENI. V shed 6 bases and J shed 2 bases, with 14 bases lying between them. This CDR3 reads CASSTGAQTYEQYF. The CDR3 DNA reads TGTGCCAGCTCGACCGGGGCCCAAACCTACGAGCAGTACTTC.

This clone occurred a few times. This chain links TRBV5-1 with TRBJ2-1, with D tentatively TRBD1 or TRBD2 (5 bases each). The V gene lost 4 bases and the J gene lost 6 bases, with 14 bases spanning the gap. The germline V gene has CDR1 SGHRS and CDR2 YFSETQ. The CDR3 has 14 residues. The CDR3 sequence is CASSEGREGNEQFF. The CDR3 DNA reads TGCGCCAGCAGCGAGGGACGAGAGGGCAATGAGCAGTTCTTC.

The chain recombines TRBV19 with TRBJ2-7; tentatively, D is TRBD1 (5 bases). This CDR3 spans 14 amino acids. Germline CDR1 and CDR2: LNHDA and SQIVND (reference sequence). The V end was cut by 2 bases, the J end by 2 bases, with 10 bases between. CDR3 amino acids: CASSILGQTYEQYF. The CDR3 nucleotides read TGTGCCAGTAGTATACTTGGACAAACCTACGAGCAGTACTTC.

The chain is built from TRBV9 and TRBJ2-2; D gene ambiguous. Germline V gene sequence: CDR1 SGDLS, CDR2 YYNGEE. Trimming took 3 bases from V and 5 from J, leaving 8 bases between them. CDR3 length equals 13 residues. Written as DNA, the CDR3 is TGTGCCAGCAGCGCCGATTGGACCGGGGAGCTGTTTTTT. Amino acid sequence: CASSADWTGELFF.

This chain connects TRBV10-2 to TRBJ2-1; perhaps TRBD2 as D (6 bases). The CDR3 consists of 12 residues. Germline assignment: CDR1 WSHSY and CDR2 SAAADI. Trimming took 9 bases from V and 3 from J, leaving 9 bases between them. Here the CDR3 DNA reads TGCGCCAGTAGCGGAAGCTACAATGAGCAGTTCTTC. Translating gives CASSGSYNEQFF.

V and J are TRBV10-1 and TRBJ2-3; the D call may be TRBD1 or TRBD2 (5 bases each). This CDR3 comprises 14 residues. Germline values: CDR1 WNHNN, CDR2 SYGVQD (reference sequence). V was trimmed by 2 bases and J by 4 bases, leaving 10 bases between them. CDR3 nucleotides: TGCGCCAGCAGTGAGGCCGGGGCAGCAGATACGCAGTATTTT. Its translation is CASSEAGAADTQYF.

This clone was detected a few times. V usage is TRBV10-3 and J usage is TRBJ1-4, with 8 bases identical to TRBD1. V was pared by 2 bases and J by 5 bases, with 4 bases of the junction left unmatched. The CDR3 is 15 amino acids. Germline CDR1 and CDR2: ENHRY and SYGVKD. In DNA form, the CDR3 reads TGTGCCATCAGTGAGACGGACAGGGTGAATGAAAAACTGTTTTTT. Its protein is CAISETDRVNEKLFF.

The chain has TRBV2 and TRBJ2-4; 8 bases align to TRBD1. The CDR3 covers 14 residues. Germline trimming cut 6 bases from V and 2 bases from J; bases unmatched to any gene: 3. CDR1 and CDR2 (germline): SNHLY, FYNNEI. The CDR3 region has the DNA TGTGCCAGCAGGGGGGACAGGTCCAAAAACATTCAGTACTTC. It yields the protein CASRGDRSKNIQYF.

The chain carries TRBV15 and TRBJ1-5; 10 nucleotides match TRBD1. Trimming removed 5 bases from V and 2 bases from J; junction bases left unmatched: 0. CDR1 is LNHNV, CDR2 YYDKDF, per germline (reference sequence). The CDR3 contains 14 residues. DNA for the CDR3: TGTGCCACCAGCGGACAGGGGGGCAATCAGCCCCAGCATTTT. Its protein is CATSGQGGNQPQHF. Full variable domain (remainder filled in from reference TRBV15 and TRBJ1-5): DAMVIQNPRYQVTQFGKPVTLSCSQTLNHNVMYWYQQKSSQAPKLLFHYYDKDFNNEADTPDNFQSRRPNTSFCFLDIRSPGLGDTAMYLCATSGQGGNQPQHFGDGTRLSIL.

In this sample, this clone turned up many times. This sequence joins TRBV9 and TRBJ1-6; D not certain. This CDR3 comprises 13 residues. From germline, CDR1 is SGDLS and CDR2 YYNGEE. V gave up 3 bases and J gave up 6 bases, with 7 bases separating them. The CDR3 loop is CASSDSFNSPLHF. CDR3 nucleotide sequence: TGTGCCAGCAGCGACAGCTTTAATTCACCCCTCCACTTT.

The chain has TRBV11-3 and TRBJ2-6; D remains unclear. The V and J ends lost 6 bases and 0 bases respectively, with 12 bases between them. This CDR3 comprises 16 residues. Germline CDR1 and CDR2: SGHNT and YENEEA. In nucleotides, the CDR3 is TGTGCCAGCAGTGTGACTGTACTCTCTGGGGCCAACGTCCTGACTTTC. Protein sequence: CASSVTVLSGANVLTF.